This TCR beta chain was sequenced during a study of blood T cell repertoires in COVID-19. Study summary: The samples span acute and convalescent COVID-19 from the United States, Italy and Spain. T cells, B-cell-depleted T cells, or PBMCs provided the cDNA or gDNA that served as material.

Germline V gene sequence: CDR1 GTSNPN, CDR2 SVGIG (reference sequence). The CDR3 has 13 amino acids. V lost 0 bases and J lost 8, with 10 bases in between. Per the original methods: Reference gene primer amplification in the assay estimated nucleated cell counts. Sequenced by immunoSEQ multiplex PCR; TCRdb stores in-frame clones only, minus some. Clonal size and the V and J genes are those of that table, whereas D and trimming came from the DNA. Counted here are around 260,000 clones, more than 75% occurring once; the ten biggest clones make up 1.5%. The sample taken for sequencing was peripheral blood. This clonotype originated in a woman aged 40 to 49 who had recovered from COVID-19. The rearrangement links TRBV30 to TRBJ2-2, with a tentative D call TRBD1 (5 bases). The CDR3 reads CAWSVGAPGELFF. The CDR3 DNA sequence: TGTGCCTGGAGTGTAGGGGCCCCAGGGGAGCTGTTTTTT.